Here is one T cell receptor (beta chain) with its context. What antigen it recognizes has not been identified. Base qualities are not provided; no much larger clone lies one nucleotide away. This sample is drawn from a study of T cell responses to AZD1222 COVID-19 vaccine (dated by TCRdb to 2020 to 2022). In terms of the full investigation: TCR sequencing was performed for approximately 240 trial participants, of whom about 200 were given two doses of AZD1222 and 26 were given two doses of MenACWY control vaccine. Trial participants were enrolled into age subgroups of 18-55, 56-69 and 70-plus years, which contained 148, 28 and 57 TCR-sequenced participants, respectively. Here is what the overall study found, with its caveats: Participants were mostly white British and included more females than males, and it was suggested by the authors that clonal diversity may have been underestimated. In the small 56-69-year group, the increase in depth fell short of significance, most likely because of low power. The whole spike protein was spanned by vaccine-associated CD4 TCRs, and dominant responses were seen in regions 160-218 and 743-854. Conclusions about previously exposed vaccinees were limited because only six AZD1222 recipients were SARS-CoV-2 seropositive at baseline. Nearly half of unique spike-specific TCRs reportedly recognized epitopes outside regions mutated in the B.1.351 and B.1.1.7 variants. Spike-specific TCR breadth and depth rose significantly after two AZD1222 doses compared with day 0 and with MenACWY recipients. Because no samples from the day 14 peak response were available, repertoires could be characterized only after the peak T cell response.

The label giving this sample's time point can be read as: baseline before first vaccination. Per the publication, the treatment or condition label means: meningococcal conjugate vaccine given as trial control. Samples from vaccinated people were obtained from the UK trials COV001 and COV002, which included a single-blind randomized controlled phase 2/3 trial of AZD1222 (ChAdOx1 nCoV-19) in healthy adults. Trial participant PBMC samples were collected at day 0 and day 28 after the second dose for TCRbeta chain sequencing. The V and J ends are trimmed by 4 bases and 9 bases, leaving 10 bases between them. The CDR3 measures 12 amino acids from cysteine to phenylalanine. Of all the DNA, just the CDR3 is kept, 36 bases in frame from base 1. The germline V gene gives CDR1 as SNHLY and CDR2 as FYNNEI. The CDR3 regions of human TCRbeta chains were analyzed by immunosequencing. Regarding the original processing steps: TCRs in the repertoires were matched against a reference library of SARS-CoV-2-specific TCRs that had been generated with the MIRA antigen-specificity platform. Breadth was defined as the fraction of unique TCRs that were SARS-CoV-2-associated, and depth was defined as the fraction of total T cells that were SARS-CoV-2-associated. Each spike-specific TCR was assigned to its reactive spike region and to a CD4 or CD8 class using the MIRA data. Log10-transformed breadth and depth values were compared by one-way ANOVA with Sidak's multiple comparisons tests. TCRdb obtained this table from immuneACCESS and retained in-frame rearrangements with V and J assigned. These tables miss some clones; where compared with another copy, unresolved V genes account for less than half of the shortfall, and the remainder is unexplained. V and J calls and clone size come straight from that table; D and trimming were deduced from the DNA. In this sample the table shows approximately 150,000 clones, about 90% of which occur a single time. Around 4.4% of the sample belongs to the ten largest clones.

Here the chain combines TRBV2 and TRBJ2-1; too little of a D gene remains to name it. Material: peripheral blood, obtained on day 0 of MenACWY control vaccination. The TCR comes from an adult in good health. CDR3 region: CASSAPQPEQFF. The sequenced DNA is TGTGCCAGCAGTGCACCACAACCTGAGCAGTTCTTC.